Reported below is one T cell receptor beta chain. Its matching antigen is unknown. Germline CDR1 KGHSH, CDR2 LQKENI. The ends lost 6 bases at V and 2 bases at J; junction bases unmatched: 8. This CDR3 spans 15 amino acids. The sample is drawn from a study of vaccination effects on CD4 cells after COVID-19. Notes on the study in general: No early post-infection timepoints were available in the study, which also included few convalescent patients.

TCRdb's table, derived via immunoSEQ multiplex PCR, lists solely in-frame clones and lacks some. The table has some 79,000 clones, about 70% seen once. The ViraFEST assay expanded antigen-specific CD4+ T cells with viral peptide pools before sequencing. Investigators separated out CD4+ T cells once around nine days of culture had passed. On days 3 and 7, fresh IL-2 medium replaced half the medium. The chain uses TRBV18 and TRBJ2-5; the match to TRBD2 covers 8 bases. This clonotype was sampled from a human donor who received a COVID-19 vaccine. Material: CD4+ T cells from PBMCs cultured with HCoV-229E spike peptides, obtained before COVID-19 vaccination. The CDR3 loop reads CASSRKRGIQETQYF. CDR3 sequence (DNA): TGTGCCAGCTCGCGTAAGCGGGGGATTCAAGAGACCCAGTACTTC.